Sequencing of this TCR beta chain was carried out in a study of CD8 T cells in Susac syndrome (dated by TCRdb to about 2019). With regard to the full study: Whether CD8+ T cell activation and differentiation in Susac syndrome was antigen driven was tested using repertoire sequencing. Clonality of the CD8+ T cell repertoire was compared between eleven to twelve healthy donors, approximately 14 Susac syndrome patients and around 16 multiple sclerosis patients. Study-wide findings and limitations: The study acknowledged that relatively few individuals were included in the TCR sequencing and HLA analysis.

The germline V gene gives CDR1 as MNHEY and CDR2 as SVGAGI. The CDR3 sequence holds 16 residues, the cysteine and phenylalanine included. The CDR3 DNA has 48 bases and is translated from base 1. Trimmed from V: 1 base; trimmed from J: 1 base; junction bases lacking a gene match: 2. Comment on this clonotype: No antigen is known for it. Base qualities are not recorded, but no much larger clone differs from it by a single base.

RNA was extracted with the RNeasy kit and about 0.5 to 1 ug was reverse transcribed using random hexamers. TCR beta CDR3 regions were amplified with the immunoSEQ multiplex PCR assay covering 54 Vbeta and 13 Jbeta segments. PCR amplification bias was corrected by using a synthetic template baseline for primer optimization and computational correction. Under the source paper's analysis protocol: Reads were annotated to V, D and J genes according to IMGT and were analyzed with immunoSEQ Analyzer, with only productive sequences retained. To calculate clonality, Shannon entropy was normalized by log2 of the number of productive unique sequences and then subtracted from one. Public and private clones were assessed among the 100 most prevalent clones of each patient and control. A clone was defined as Susac-specific if it was absent from the healthy and MS cohorts, from over 1,000 published viral clones and from other ImmuneACCESS disease sequences. The public sequencing data were trimmed at Q25 with fastp and processed into clonotypes with MiXCR by TCRdb, which kept only in-frame beta chains. Rows are combined by CDR3 protein, so each entry shows the most common genes and DNA. The authors' filters were not applied to this entry. This sample gives around 220,000 distinct CDR3 sequences in total; about 94% of them show up just once. Of the sample, less than 0.15% is held by the ten largest clones.

Peripheral blood CD8+ and CD4+ T cells from healthy donors, Susac syndrome patients and multiple sclerosis patients were profiled by high-throughput TCR beta sequencing. The multiple sclerosis controls were treatment-naive patients who had stable or active relapsing-remitting disease and met the revised McDonald criteria. Bulk CD8+ and CD4+ T cells were purified magnetically by negative isolation, whereas CD8+ TEMRA cells were enriched by FACS. Blood was drawn into EDTA tubes, processed within 24 hours, and PBMCs were isolated by density gradient centrifugation. PBMCs intended for TCR sequencing were cryopreserved in liquid nitrogen and thawed later in a water bath at 37 degrees C. A purity of at least 90% was achieved for sorted or isolated CD4+, CD8+ and CD8+ TEMRA cells.

Recombination joined TRBV6-5 with TRBJ2-2; 8 of the junction bases match TRBD2. The sequence was obtained from a human donor with multiple sclerosis. Material for sequencing was CD8+ T cells from PBMCs. At the DNA level, the sequence is TGTGCCAGCAGTTACTACAGCGGGGGGAACACCGGGGAGCTGTTTTTT. Its protein reads: CASSYYSGGNTGELFF.